The entry below gives a single T cell receptor (beta chain) sequence along with its context. TCRdb used MiXCR to reprocess the RT-PCR reads, holding one entry per CDR3 protein. Among roughly 940,000 distinct CDR3 sequences listed, more than 15% were seen once. The sample belongs to a study of patients and donors after allogeneic stem cell transplantation. This CDR3 is built from 13 residues. The V gene lost 3 bases and the J gene lost 10 bases, with 13 bases spanning the gap. The chain carries TRBV12-3 or TRBV12-4 and TRBJ2-1; possibly TRBD2 for D (5 bases). The sample was blood, either unsorted or a sorted T cell fraction (not recorded which). The clonotype was recovered from a human donor who was either an allogeneic HSCT recipient or a stem cell or donor lymphocyte infusion donor (not recorded which). It is not recorded whose cells these are; they may come from a transplant donor. CDR3 nucleotide sequence: TGTGCCAGCAGTTTCGGGGATTCGGGGGAGCAGTTCTTC. This codes for CASSFGDSGEQFF.